The rows below give T cell receptor beta chains drawn from one sample of a study of patients and donors after allogeneic stem cell transplantation. Each CDR3 protein gets one entry after TCRdb re-called the RT-PCR reads with MiXCR. The sample holds around 200,000 distinct CDR3 sequences, more than 35% seen once. Sequencing was done on a sample of blood, either unsorted or a sorted T cell fraction (not recorded which). Receptors originate from a human donor who was either an allogeneic HSCT recipient or a stem cell or donor lymphocyte infusion donor (not recorded which). It is not recorded whose cells these are; they may come from a transplant donor. The CDR3 runs from the conserved cysteine through the conserved F or W. Each record gives: J gene, V gene, CDR3 protein.

>TRBJ1-2|TRBV29-1
CSVLGSRAHYGYTF
>TRBJ1-2|TRBV9
CASSVSTDGYTF
>TRBJ1-2|TRBV4-3
CASSQDPQGASGYTF
>TRBJ1-4|TRBV5-1
CASSPGTGREKLFF
>TRBJ1-3|TRBV7-9
CASSLVGTYSGNTIYF
>TRBJ2-5|TRBV4-2
CASSQTSGGETQYF
>TRBJ2-7|TRBV4-1
CASSQTRDYEQYF
>TRBJ1-4|TRBV3-1
CASSHRRDSLATNEKLFF
>TRBJ1-1|TRBV5-1
CASSYRASLNTEAFF
>TRBJ1-1|TRBV19
CASSSQGVTEAFF
>TRBJ2-1|TRBV5-1
CASSLEMSVYNEQFF
>TRBJ1-2|TRBV6-1
CASPTGDYGYTF
>TRBJ1-1|TRBV4-2
CASSQEVNGAANTEAFF
>TRBJ2-1|TRBV12-3/TRBV12-4
CASSFKRGGKEQFF
>TRBJ1-2|TRBV5-1
CASSWGDYGYTF
>TRBJ1-1|TRBV12-3/TRBV12-4
CASSLQTGRRTEAFF
>TRBJ1-2|TRBV5-1
CASSLAGTGSYGYTF
>TRBJ1-1|TRBV5-1
CASSWGQATEAFF
>TRBJ2-3|TRBV4-2
CASRLAGGQSTDTQYF
>TRBJ1-5|TRBV7-9
CASSNRGGQPQHF
>TRBJ2-1|TRBV12-3/TRBV12-4
CASSLDRADEQFF
>TRBJ1-6|TRBV27
CASSIYARRLGSYNSPLHF
>TRBJ1-5|TRBV7-2
CASSLWDGNQPQHF
>TRBJ1-1|TRBV7-2
CASSIQGEGYTEAFF
>TRBJ2-7|TRBV20-1
CSATSGYEQYF
>TRBJ2-1|TRBV6-5
CASSPDRAVYNEQFF
>TRBJ2-7|TRBV5-1
CASSLATGSSYEQYF
>TRBJ1-5|TRBV5-1
CASSPGDSSNQPQHF
>TRBJ2-7|TRBV14
CASSHGTGLVEQYF
>TRBJ1-1|TRBV25-1
CASSVGQGGEAFF
>TRBJ1-6|TRBV21-1
CASSKGGRHNSPLHF
>TRBJ1-1|TRBV28
CASSLPGQGRAEAFF
>TRBJ2-2|TRBV27
CASGNRVSNTGELFF
>TRBJ1-5|TRBV6-6
CASSYRDRVQPQHF
>TRBJ2-7|TRBV2
CANSAYGSYEQYF
>TRBJ1-2|TRBV28
CASSRPAGGDYGYTF
>TRBJ1-1|TRBV7-9
CASSLSGPEAFF
>TRBJ1-1|TRBV20-1
CSASSPTENTEAFF
>TRBJ2-3|TRBV4-1
CASSPGPGRDTQYF